This T cell receptor (beta chain) is drawn from a study of shared clonotypes between healthy human individuals (dated by TCRdb to about 2020). For the study in its entirety: A couple of women and a few men aged 18 to 49 years were included in the cohort. Per donor, three plates each were used for CD4 naive and CD4 memory, two for CD8 naive, and one for CD8 memory. To estimate repertoire size and how much clonotype sharing occurs between individuals, the study deeply sequenced the blood TCR repertoires of roughly 5 healthy adults. To increase sequencing depth and limit assay-specific biases, TCR repertoire library preparation and sequencing were carried out by different laboratories using diverse techniques. Per donor, leukapheresis produced somewhere between about 0.9 and 9.5 billion PBMCs. Results and caveats for the whole study, not just this receptor: Pairwise subsampling indicated that sequencing depth was expected to affect the degree of clonotype sharing among donors. Because the study included only a small number of donors, the genetic and exposure-history diversity represented was limited. Sampling was limited to blood, and TCR repertoires in tissue likely differ from TCR repertoires in blood. Higher generation probabilities were observed for clonotypes shared by all four sorted-subset donors than for non-shared clonotypes. Sharing across several donors was observed for roughly 5.4% of naive CD4, under 4% of naive CD8, over 2% of memory CD4, and around 0.44% of memory CD8 clonotypes. Larger estimated clonotype richness was generally found for naive subsets than for memory subsets. Rarefaction of sorted-subset datasets indicated incomplete sequencing despite the large sequencing depth.

CD8 naive samples consisted of CD45RO-negative cells that were positively selected for CCR7, yielding a CD45RA+CCR7+ population without TemRA cells. Healthy HIV-negative adults with no recently reported acute infections or vaccinations were included as donors. Every donor was a Caucasian adult living in Nashville, Tennessee, USA. Blood was obtained by leukapheresis, after which PBMCs were separated by Ficoll-Histopaque density gradient centrifugation and cryopreserved in liquid nitrogen vapor phase. Analytical flow cytometry was used to check the purity and quantity of every magnetically sorted T cell population. Genomic DNA was isolated from every sorted fraction and measured by UV absorbance on a Nanodrop 2000c. There are 15 amino acids in the CDR3, from cysteine to phenylalanine inclusive. The kept DNA is CDR3 alone, 45 bases in frame from the first base. Trimming takes 4 bases from V and 9 bases from J, and the germline ends sit 20 bases apart. For CDR1 and CDR2, the germline V gene lists SGDLS and YYNGEE.

Using the deep immunoSEQ assay, TCR CDR3 regions were amplified from genomic DNA by multiplex PCR. Extracted genomic DNA from each cell subset was distributed evenly across all wells of several immunoSEQ 96-well plates, and each plate was treated as a replicate. For sorted subsets, each replicate PCR was loaded with about 0.2 ug genomic DNA, equivalent to about 30,000 T cell genomes. Purified libraries were quantified with a Qubit 3.0 fluorometer, sized on a Bioanalyzer 2100, and re-quantified with the KAPA Library Quantification kit. Every immunoSEQ 96-well plate was sequenced on a separate single-read 150-cycle Illumina NextSeq 550 flow cell. The source study handled its data this way. Because the immunoSEQ output held only junctional sequences and lacked quality scores, the filtering could not match the filtering applied to full-length reads. To assign V/J genes and CDR3, sequences were annotated using PyIR, a Python wrapper for IgBLAST v1.9, with IMGT germline references. Any read was removed if the V/J assignment was weak (E-value above 1e-6), the CDR3 was missing, or the read contained stop codons, out-of-frame junctions, or ambiguous translated residues. V3J clonotypes were defined as sequences sharing an identical inferred V gene, J gene, and CDR3 amino acid sequence. To compute the percentage overlap between repertoires, the number of shared unique clonotypes was divided by the size of the smaller repertoire. Repertoire richness was assessed with RTK rarefaction, the Chao1 estimator, and Recon v2.1 estimates of unobserved clonotypes. Generation probabilities were computed with OLGA for all TCRbeta clonotypes obtained by the gDNA method from several donors. The table was pulled from immuneACCESS by TCRdb, which kept in-frame rearrangements only. Such tables lose some clones; where checked, under half of the loss comes from unresolved V genes, and the rest has no known cause. That table gives V, J and clone size, and the DNA gave D and trimming. The sample includes over 2,000,000 clones, with 85% to 95% observed a single time. About 1.7% of the sample belongs to the ten largest clones.

A remark on this clone: There is no known antigen for this receptor. The input lacks base qualities; no much larger clone sits a single base away.

The receptor was isolated from a man between 18 and 35 years old in good health. Some clones in this sample may be carry-over from other donors' samples. Sequenced input: naive CD8+ T cells from PBMCs. In the paper's terms, the cell subset or site label means: CD45RA+CCR7+. The chain employs TRBV9 and TRBJ2-1; the D gene cannot be named for sure. The CDR3 reads CASSYEERRLGEQFF. The DNA reads as follows: TGTGCCAGCAGCTACGAGGAAAGGAGATTGGGTGAGCAGTTCTTC.